The clone carrying this TCR beta chain was observed a few times. Its specificity is unknown. These data come from a study of OX40 agonist ivuxolimab in advanced cancers. Looking at the study overall: Patients in dose escalation had liver, melanoma, kidney or head and neck cancers. Males comprised roughly four fifths of the group, whose mean age was roughly 64 years (range roughly 23 to 90). Study-wide findings and caveats: Average numbers of expanded clones were greater in CD8+ T cells than in CD4+. Normalized T-cell clonal expansion was also low in some nonresponders.

Generated by immunoSEQ multiplex PCR, the TCRdb table keeps only in-frame clones and is missing some. The sample holds about 60,000 clones, less than 85% seen once. The CDR3 has 16 amino acids. The germline CDR1 and CDR2 sequences are LNHDA and SQIVND (reference sequence). With V trimmed by 1 base and J by 7 bases, 8 bases remained unmatched. The chain carries TRBV19 and TRBJ2-1; 9 bases line up with TRBD2. The specimen was CD4+ or CD8+ T cells sorted from blood, collected in a trial of the OX40 agonist ivuxolimab. This clonotype was obtained from an adult with an advanced solid tumor such as melanoma, head and neck, liver or kidney cancer. CDR3 protein: CASSIGSGGRENEQFF. CDR3 nucleotides: TGTGCCAGTAGTATAGGGAGCGGGGGGAGGGAAAATGAGCAGTTCTTC.